A single sample gave rise to the 10 T cell receptor beta chains below, sequenced in a study of cytomegalovirus exposure and HLA in healthy donors. This PCR relied on a set of 60 Vbeta primers and 13 Jbeta primers. Only in-frame clones appear in the TCRdb table, and some are missing; sequencing was by immunoSEQ multiplex PCR. The sample lists roughly 110,000 clones; about 70% were seen once. What was sequenced was PBMCs. All receptors come from a boy younger than 18 in good health and CMV-seronegative.

The V gene is TRBV27, the J gene TRBJ2-7, with D perhaps matching TRBD1 (5 bases). The CDR3 runs to 14 residues. V was cut by 2 bases and J by 0 bases, with 8 bases left in between. Germline V gives CDR1 MNHEY, CDR2 SMNVEV (reference sequence). Written as DNA, the CDR3 is TGTGCCAGCAGTTTAGACAGCAGCTCCTACGAGCAGTACTTC. It is translated as CASSLDSSSYEQYF.

V and J are TRBV10-3 and TRBJ2-3; TRBD1 matches 9 bases. CDR1 is ENHRY, CDR2 SYGVKD, per germline. The CDR3 is 17 amino acids. V lost 0 bases to trimming and J lost 2 bases; unmatched junction nucleotides: 6. This chain's CDR3 is CAISESIGTGYTDTQYF. DNA for the CDR3: TGTGCCATCAGTGAGTCGATCGGGACAGGGTACACAGATACGCAGTATTTT.

The gene calls are TRBV13 and TRBJ2-1; 10 nucleotides match TRBD2. Germline CDR1 and CDR2: PRHDT and FYEKMQ (reference sequence). Germline trimming cut 3 bases from V and 4 bases from J; bases unmatched to any gene: 3. The CDR3 runs to 15 residues. The CDR3 protein is CASSFASGSYNEQFF. The CDR3 DNA sequence: TGTGCCAGCAGCTTCGCTAGCGGGAGTTACAATGAGCAGTTCTTC. Combining the CDR3 with reference TRBV13 and TRBJ2-1 gives the whole variable domain AAGVIQSPRHLIKEKRETATLKCYPIPRHDTVYWYQQGPGQDPQFLISFYEKMQSDKGSIPDRFSAQQFSDYHSELNMSSLELGDSALYFCASSFASGSYNEQFFGPGTRLTVL.

V gene TRBV5-1 combines with J gene TRBJ2-2, with D unresolved. Germline V gene sequence: CDR1 SGHRS, CDR2 YFSETQ. V gave up 4 bases and J gave up 1 base, with 2 bases separating them. The CDR3 extends over 12 amino acids. Written as DNA, the CDR3 is TGCGCCAGCAGCCGGAACACCGGGGAGCTGTTTTTT. The encoded protein is CASSRNTGELFF.

This rearrangement joins TRBV5-4 to TRBJ2-1, with D tentatively TRBD2 (6 bases). V gave up 4 bases and J gave up 7 bases, with 18 bases separating them. The length of the CDR3 is 15 residues. Germline V gene lookup returns CDR1 SGHNT and CDR2 YYREEE (reference sequence). CDR3 region: CASSPGTRGGNEQFF. CDR3 coding DNA: TGTGCCAGCAGCCCGGGGACTCGCGGAGGGAATGAGCAGTTCTTC.

This clone came up a few times. V is TRBV5-6 and J is TRBJ2-2, with TRBD2 matching 9 bases. Trimming took 2 bases from V and 4 from J; bases not matched to a gene: 3. The CDR3 spans 15 residues. Per the germline V gene, CDR1 is SGHDT and CDR2 is YYEEEE. The CDR3 nucleotides read TGTGCCAGCAGCTTTGCGGGAGGGCGCACCGGGGAGCTGTTTTTT. This sequence encodes CASSFAGGRTGELFF.

This chain links TRBV11-2 with TRBJ1-4, with D unresolved. The V and J ends lost 5 bases and 4 bases respectively, with 11 bases between them. CDR3 length equals 14 residues. Germline loops: CDR1 SGHAT, CDR2 FQNNGV. As DNA, the CDR3 is TGTGCCAGCAGCACCCGGTACTTTAATGAAAAACTGTTTTTT. Translated, it gives CASSTRYFNEKLFF.

Concerning this clone itself: A read error may produce the germline difference seen at one junction end. The chain couples TRBV5-6 to TRBJ2-2; TRBD2 might be the D (5 bases). Germline-derived CDR1 and CDR2 are SGHDT and YYEEEE. The CDR3 is 16 residues long. This CDR3 is CASSLFAGANIGELFF. The CDR3 nucleotides read TGTGCCAGCAGCTTGTTTGCGGGCGCGAACATCGGGGAGCTGTTTTTT.

The chain couples TRBV9 to TRBJ2-3; weak D call: TRBD2 (7 bases). V lost 2 bases and J lost 4, with 11 bases in between. Germline V gene sequence: CDR1 SGDLS, CDR2 YYNGEE. CDR3 length: 14 residues. The CDR3 DNA reads TGTGCCAGCAGCGTCGGGGGGCCCCCAGATACGCAGTATTTT. It codes for CASSVGGPPDTQYF.

The chain joins TRBV15 to TRBJ2-2; D is perhaps TRBD1 (7 bases). V lost 1 base and J 6 bases, leaving 9 bases between the germline ends. The CDR3 contains 14 residues. Germline-derived CDR1 and CDR2 are LNHNV and YYDKDF (reference sequence). The CDR3 coding sequence is TGTGCCACCAGCAGAGGGAGGGGGCCCGGGGAGCTGTTTTTT. Its translation is CATSRGRGPGELFF.